These T cell receptor beta chains were read from a single sample in a study of cytomegalovirus exposure and HLA in healthy donors. Assay: immunoSEQ multiplex PCR; the TCRdb copy retains only in-frame clones and omits some. The sample lists around 160,000 clones; over 75% were seen once. The sequenced sample was PBMCs. These receptors came from a man in his fifties in good health and CMV-seropositive. Both conserved end residues are part of each CDR3. D genes are given only for firm matches. Some rows mark clone size as missing; the rest say once, few, many or name a class of expanded clone.

abundance: -
v_gene: TRBV28
d_gene: -
j_gene: TRBJ2-1
CDR3aa: CASSPTFLYNEQFF
CDR3nt: TGTGCCAGCAGTCCCACATTCTTATACAATGAGCAGTTCTTC

abundance: -
v_gene: TRBV5-4
d_gene: TRBD2
j_gene: TRBJ2-2
CDR3aa: CASSSLAGGGTGELFF
CDR3nt: TGTGCCAGCAGCTCCCTAGCGGGGGGAGGGACCGGGGAGCTGTTTTTT

abundance: few
v_gene: TRBV4-3
d_gene: -
j_gene: TRBJ2-7
CDR3aa: CASSPGRGYEQYF
CDR3nt: TGCGCCAGCAGCCCGGGGAGGGGGTACGAGCAGTACTTC

abundance: -
v_gene: TRBV7-6
d_gene: TRBD2
j_gene: TRBJ2-3
CDR3aa: CASSLAGTRDPTDTQYF
CDR3nt: TGTGCCAGCAGCTTAGCCGGGACTAGGGACCCCACAGATACGCAGTATTTT

abundance: -
v_gene: TRBV2
d_gene: TRBD2
j_gene: TRBJ2-4
CDR3aa: CASSEAPTSGGNIQYF
CDR3nt: TGTGCCAGCAGTGAAGCGCCTACTAGCGGGGGGAACATTCAGTACTTC

abundance: few
v_gene: TRBV6-5
d_gene: TRBD2
j_gene: TRBJ2-1
CDR3aa: CASSYSRGSSYNEQFF
CDR3nt: TGTGCCAGCAGTTACTCGCGGGGGAGCTCCTACAATGAGCAGTTCTTC

abundance: once
v_gene: TRBV27
d_gene: TRBD2
j_gene: TRBJ2-7
CDR3aa: CASSPPGLAGGLLDEQYF
CDR3nt: TGTGCCAGCAGCCCCCCTGGACTAGCGGGGGGGCTGTTGGACGAGCAGTACTTC

abundance: -
v_gene: TRBV4-3
d_gene: TRBD1
j_gene: TRBJ2-1
CDR3aa: CASSHNGQGYGNEQFF
CDR3nt: TGCGCCAGCAGCCATAATGGACAGGGATATGGCAATGAGCAGTTCTTC

abundance: -
v_gene: TRBV18
d_gene: TRBD2
j_gene: TRBJ2-1
CDR3aa: CASSRTSGYGNEQFF
CDR3nt: TGTGCCAGCTCACGGACTAGCGGTTATGGCAATGAGCAGTTCTTC

abundance: few
v_gene: TRBV14
d_gene: -
j_gene: TRBJ2-5
CDR3aa: CASSQRAMGRETQYF
CDR3nt: TGTGCCAGCAGCCAAAGAGCCATGGGGCGGGAGACCCAGTACTTC

abundance: -
v_gene: TRBV11-3
d_gene: -
j_gene: TRBJ2-5
CDR3aa: CASSLARGAETQYF
CDR3nt: TGTGCCAGCAGCTTAGCCCGGGGGGCTGAGACCCAGTACTTC

abundance: -
v_gene: TRBV5-1
d_gene: -
j_gene: TRBJ2-7
CDR3aa: CASRGTPSSYEQYF
CDR3nt: TGCGCCAGCAGGGGCACTCCCAGCTCCTACGAGCAGTACTTC

abundance: -
v_gene: TRBV5-1
d_gene: -
j_gene: TRBJ2-3
CDR3aa: CASSSNGGAGAYTDTQYF
CDR3nt: TGCGCCAGCAGCTCCAATGGCGGGGCGGGGGCGTACACAGATACGCAGTATTTT

abundance: -
v_gene: TRBV7-8
d_gene: TRBD1
j_gene: TRBJ1-5
CDR3aa: CASSLNSNRGEQPQHF
CDR3nt: TGTGCCAGCAGCTTAAATTCAAACAGGGGGGAGCAGCCCCAGCATTTT

abundance: -
v_gene: TRBV9
d_gene: TRBD2
j_gene: TRBJ2-2
CDR3aa: CASSEGLAEFGELFF
CDR3nt: TGTGCCAGCAGCGAGGGACTAGCGGAATTCGGGGAGCTGTTTTTT

abundance: -
v_gene: TRBV2
d_gene: -
j_gene: TRBJ2-5
CDR3aa: CASSSAPRRETQYF
CDR3nt: TGTGCCAGCAGTTCGGCCCCTCGGCGGGAGACCCAGTACTTC

abundance: -
v_gene: TRBV5-1
d_gene: TRBD1
j_gene: TRBJ1-2
CDR3aa: CASSSGDRSSGYTF
CDR3nt: TGCGCCAGCAGCTCCGGGGACAGGTCTAGTGGCTACACCTTC

abundance: -
v_gene: TRBV25-1
d_gene: TRBD2
j_gene: TRBJ2-3
CDR3aa: CASSPGLADTQYF
CDR3nt: TGTGCCAGCAGTCCCGGACTAGCGGATACGCAGTATTTT

abundance: -
v_gene: TRBV5-1
d_gene: -
j_gene: TRBJ2-1
CDR3aa: CASSQSGIYNEQFF
CDR3nt: TGCGCCAGCAGCCAGTCAGGGATATACAATGAGCAGTTCTTC

abundance: -
v_gene: TRBV7-9
d_gene: -
j_gene: TRBJ1-2
CDR3aa: CASSSALDSNYGYTF
CDR3nt: TGTGCCAGCAGCTCCGCCTTGGACAGCAACTATGGCTACACCTTC

abundance: once
v_gene: TRBV10-2
d_gene: TRBD1
j_gene: TRBJ2-4
CDR3aa: CASSDRIKTGEAKNIQYF
CDR3nt: TGCGCCAGCAGCGACCGAATTAAGACAGGGGAAGCCAAAAACATTCAGTACTTC

abundance: -
v_gene: TRBV5-1
d_gene: -
j_gene: TRBJ2-3
CDR3aa: CASSFGAGADTQYF
CDR3nt: TGCGCCAGCAGCTTCGGGGCAGGGGCAGATACGCAGTATTTT

abundance: -
v_gene: TRBV12-1
d_gene: -
j_gene: TRBJ1-1
CDR3aa: CASSFWDSHMNTEAFF
CDR3nt: TGTGCCAGCAGCTTTTGGGACAGCCACATGAACACTGAAGCTTTCTTT

abundance: -
v_gene: TRBV6-5
d_gene: -
j_gene: TRBJ2-4
CDR3aa: CASSYGGQVAKNIQYF
CDR3nt: TGTGCCAGCAGTTACGGGGGCCAAGTAGCCAAAAACATTCAGTACTTC

abundance: -
v_gene: TRBV7-6
d_gene: -
j_gene: TRBJ2-7
CDR3aa: CASSLGAGDVYEQYF
CDR3nt: TGTGCCAGCAGCTTAGGGGCAGGGGACGTCTACGAGCAGTACTTC

abundance: -
v_gene: TRBV5-8
d_gene: -
j_gene: TRBJ2-7
CDR3aa: CASSPFHRVEQYF
CDR3nt: TGTGCCAGCAGCCCATTTCATCGGGTCGAGCAGTACTTC

abundance: -
v_gene: TRBV6-1
d_gene: -
j_gene: TRBJ2-1
CDR3aa: CASNVVDEQFF
CDR3nt: TGTGCCAGCAATGTTGTAGATGAGCAGTTCTTC

abundance: once
v_gene: TRBV28
d_gene: -
j_gene: TRBJ1-2
CDR3aa: CASSYRDGYTF
CDR3nt: TGTGCCAGCAGCTACAGGGATGGCTACACCTTC

abundance: -
v_gene: TRBV19
d_gene: -
j_gene: TRBJ2-3
CDR3aa: CASSRGRGDTQYF
CDR3nt: TGTGCCAGTAGTAGGGGGCGAGGAGATACGCAGTATTTT

abundance: -
v_gene: TRBV10-3
d_gene: -
j_gene: TRBJ2-3
CDR3aa: CAISAPDHSADTQYF
CDR3nt: TGTGCCATCAGTGCTCCGGACCATAGCGCAGATACGCAGTATTTT

abundance: -
v_gene: TRBV7-8
d_gene: -
j_gene: TRBJ1-5
CDR3aa: CASSLYVELNSNQPQHF
CDR3nt: TGTGCCAGCAGCCTATACGTCGAGCTAAATAGCAATCAGCCCCAGCATTTT

abundance: once
v_gene: TRBV19
d_gene: TRBD1
j_gene: TRBJ1-5
CDR3aa: CASSMVYSTGNSQPQHF
CDR3nt: TGTGCCAGTAGCATGGTATATTCGACAGGGAACAGTCAGCCCCAGCATTTT

abundance: -
v_gene: TRBV20-1
d_gene: -
j_gene: TRBJ2-1
CDR3aa: CSAVRAPEQFF
CDR3nt: TGCAGTGCCGTTAGAGCCCCCGAGCAGTTCTTC

abundance: -
v_gene: TRBV7-8
d_gene: -
j_gene: TRBJ2-1
CDR3aa: CASNPERTANEQFF
CDR3nt: TGTGCCAGCAACCCCGAGCGGACGGCTAATGAGCAGTTCTTC

abundance: -
v_gene: TRBV7-2
d_gene: TRBD1
j_gene: TRBJ1-5
CDR3aa: CASSSGQALNQPQHF
CDR3nt: TGTGCCAGCAGCTCGGGACAGGCGTTAAATCAGCCCCAGCATTTT

abundance: -
v_gene: TRBV7-9
d_gene: -
j_gene: TRBJ2-1
CDR3aa: CSSSLGSGDSVSNEQFF
CDR3nt: TGTTCCAGCAGCTTAGGTTCTGGGGACTCTGTATCCAATGAGCAGTTCTTC

abundance: -
v_gene: TRBV29-1
d_gene: TRBD1
j_gene: TRBJ2-7
CDR3aa: CSAIKQGAGYEQYF
CDR3nt: TGCAGCGCTATAAAACAGGGGGCTGGCTACGAGCAGTACTTC

abundance: -
v_gene: TRBV29-1
d_gene: -
j_gene: TRBJ2-2
CDR3aa: CSALDTGNTGELFF
CDR3nt: TGCAGCGCCTTAGATACAGGGAACACCGGGGAGCTGTTTTTT

abundance: -
v_gene: TRBV5-8
d_gene: TRBD1
j_gene: TRBJ1-1
CDR3aa: CASSPGQGARDTEAFF
CDR3nt: TGTGCCAGCAGCCCCGGACAGGGGGCGCGGGACACTGAAGCTTTCTTT

abundance: -
v_gene: TRBV2
d_gene: -
j_gene: TRBJ1-2
CDR3aa: CASSESGKGGYTF
CDR3nt: TGTGCCAGCAGTGAGTCAGGGAAAGGTGGCTACACCTTC

abundance: few
v_gene: TRBV28
d_gene: -
j_gene: TRBJ1-2
CDR3aa: CASSMPGTNYGYTF
CDR3nt: TGTGCCAGCAGTATGCCCGGGACAAACTATGGCTACACCTTC

abundance: -
v_gene: TRBV4-2
d_gene: -
j_gene: TRBJ1-6
CDR3aa: CASSQDSLQGNNSPLHF
CDR3nt: TGTGCCAGCAGCCAAGATTCTCTCCAGGGAAACAATTCACCCCTCCACTTT

abundance: -
v_gene: TRBV27
d_gene: TRBD1
j_gene: TRBJ2-2
CDR3aa: CASSLTPTGGITGELFF
CDR3nt: TGTGCCAGCAGTTTAACGCCGACAGGGGGGATCACCGGGGAGCTGTTTTTT

abundance: -
v_gene: TRBV6-1
d_gene: TRBD2
j_gene: TRBJ2-5
CDR3aa: CASTGGGAQETQYF
CDR3nt: TGTGCCAGCACTGGCGGGGGGGCTCAAGAGACCCAGTACTTC

abundance: -
v_gene: TRBV7-7
d_gene: TRBD1
j_gene: TRBJ2-2
CDR3aa: CASSRMGQGSGELFF
CDR3nt: TGTGCCAGCAGCCGAATGGGACAGGGGTCCGGGGAGCTGTTTTTT

abundance: once
v_gene: TRBV2
d_gene: -
j_gene: TRBJ2-5
CDR3aa: CASSEGRAGETQYF
CDR3nt: TGTGCCAGCAGTGAGGGCAGGGCCGGGGAGACCCAGTACTTC